The sequence of this T cell receptor (beta chain) was determined in a study of blood T cell repertoires in COVID-19. As for the study in general: The samples span acute and convalescent COVID-19 from the United States, Italy and Spain.

Per the authors' pipeline: Reference gene primer amplification in the assay estimated nucleated cell counts. Profiling relied on immunoSEQ multiplex PCR, and the TCRdb table lists in-frame clones only, not all of them. V and J calls and clone size are as listed in that table; D and trimming were resolved from the DNA. The sample records about 150,000 clones, approximately 85% being singletons. The germline gives CDR1 SEHNR, CDR2 FQNEAQ (reference sequence). The CDR3 consists of 16 residues. V trimming: 3 bases; J trimming: 8 bases; junction bases outside the gene matches: 9. Enrollment of patients from Seattle took place during active infection, with longitudinal follow-up.

The sample comprised peripheral blood. This TCR derives from a man older than 75 with COVID-19, enrolled during active disease. The V and J genes are TRBV7-9 and TRBJ1-4, with 10 positions matching TRBD1. CDR3 DNA: TGTGCCAGCAGCTTTGAACCCGGGACAGGGGTGGAAAAACTGTTTTTT. Protein: CASSFEPGTGVEKLFF.